This T cell receptor (beta chain) was captured by sequencing in a study of blood T cell repertoires in COVID-19. Study as a whole: The United States, Italy and Spain provided the acute and convalescent COVID-19 samples. PBMCs, B-cell-depleted T cells, or T cells were the source of the cDNA or gDNA that made up the material.

This CDR3 comprises 13 residues. Germline V gene sequence: CDR1 MNHEY, CDR2 SVGAGI. Germline trimming cut 6 bases from V and 4 bases from J; bases unmatched to any gene: 5. Authors' methods: Reference gene primers were amplified, and this amplification served to estimate nucleated cell counts. TCRdb's copy holds only in-frame clones and misses some; the assay was immunoSEQ multiplex PCR. The DNA was the basis for D and trimming; V, J and clone size are from that table. The sample yields around 130,000 clones, 84% seen once. Participants were aged about 18 to 90 years, lived in roughly 23 US areas, and enrolled virtually.

Sequencing used PBMCs or T cells enriched from blood (not recorded which). The gene calls are TRBV6-5 and TRBJ1-1; 7 bases are shared with TRBD1. This TCR was recovered from a woman in her fifties or sixties with acute COVID-19. The CDR3 DNA reads TGTGCCAGCAGGCTACAGGGGAGCACTGAAGCTTTCTTT. It specifies CASRLQGSTEAFF.